The present TCR beta chain was sequenced within a study of cytomegalovirus exposure and HLA in healthy donors. Overall study results and limits: Most likely, a cluster of highly shared sequence variants arose as a sequencing artifact. While the bulk of TCR sequences proved rare, some public TCRs turned up in many donors. Accurate predictions that matched the HLA-A and HLA-B alleles of most subjects were reportedly made from TCR beta sequences. DRB1 had the most TCR associations and HLA-C the fewest, a later analysis found, with rates varying by HLA locus.

Primers: 60 Vbeta forward and 13 Jbeta reverse. Data came from immunoSEQ multiplex PCR; TCRdb stores just in-frame clones and leaves some out. The sample yields some 220,000 clones, 70% to 85% seen once. The CDR3 has 13 amino acids. From germline, CDR1 is LNHDA and CDR2 SQIVND (reference sequence). Trimming stripped 2 bases from V and 8 bases from J, with 10 bases between. For this clone: Its matching antigen is unknown.

The sequencing sample was made of PBMCs. The clonotype comes from a woman in her fifties or sixties in good health and CMV-seropositive. The chain joins TRBV19 to TRBJ2-1, with no clear D. In nucleotides, the CDR3 is TGTGCCAGTAGTATATTCGTTAGAGATGAGCAGTTCTTC. Encoded protein: CASSIFVRDEQFF.